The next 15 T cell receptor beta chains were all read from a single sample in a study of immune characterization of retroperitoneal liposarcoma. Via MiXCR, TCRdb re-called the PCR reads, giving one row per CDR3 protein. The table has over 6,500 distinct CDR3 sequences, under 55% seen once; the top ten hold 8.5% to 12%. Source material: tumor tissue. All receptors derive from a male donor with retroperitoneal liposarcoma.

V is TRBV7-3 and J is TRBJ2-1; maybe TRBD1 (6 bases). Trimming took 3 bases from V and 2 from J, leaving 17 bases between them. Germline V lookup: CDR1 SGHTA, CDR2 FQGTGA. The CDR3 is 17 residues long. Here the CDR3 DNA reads TGTGCCAGCAGCTTGATGCCGGGACAAGGGGCCTACAATGAGCAGTTCTTC. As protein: CASSLMPGQGAYNEQFF.

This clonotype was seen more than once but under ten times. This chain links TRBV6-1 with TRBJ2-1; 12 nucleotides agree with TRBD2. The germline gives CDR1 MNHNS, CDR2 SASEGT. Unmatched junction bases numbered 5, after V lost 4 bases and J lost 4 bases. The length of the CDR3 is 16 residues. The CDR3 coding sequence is TGTGCCAGCAGTGGGGGGGGACTAGCGGGTTACAATGAGCAGTTCTTC. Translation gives CASSGGGLAGYNEQFF.

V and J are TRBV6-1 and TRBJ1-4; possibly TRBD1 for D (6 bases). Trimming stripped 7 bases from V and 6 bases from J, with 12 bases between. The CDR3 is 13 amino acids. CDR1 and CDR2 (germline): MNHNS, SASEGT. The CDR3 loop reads CASNRVEYEKLFF. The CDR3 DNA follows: TGTGCCAGCAACAGGGTAGAGTATGAAAAACTGTTTTTT.

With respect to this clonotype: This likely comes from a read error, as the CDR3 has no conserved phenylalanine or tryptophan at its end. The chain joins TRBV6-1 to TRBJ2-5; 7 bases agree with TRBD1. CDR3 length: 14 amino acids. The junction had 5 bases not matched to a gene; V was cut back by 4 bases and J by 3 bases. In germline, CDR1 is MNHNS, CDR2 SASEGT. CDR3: CASSAGQIKETQYL. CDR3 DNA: TGTGCCAGCAGTGCGGGACAGATAAAAGAGACCCAGTACTTA.

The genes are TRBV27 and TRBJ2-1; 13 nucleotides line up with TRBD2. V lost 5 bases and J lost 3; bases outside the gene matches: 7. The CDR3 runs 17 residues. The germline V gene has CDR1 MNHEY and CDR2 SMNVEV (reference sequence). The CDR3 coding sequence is TGTGCCAGCAGTCCGGGGACTAGCGGGACTAACTACAATGAGCAGTTCTTC. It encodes CASSPGTSGTNYNEQFF.

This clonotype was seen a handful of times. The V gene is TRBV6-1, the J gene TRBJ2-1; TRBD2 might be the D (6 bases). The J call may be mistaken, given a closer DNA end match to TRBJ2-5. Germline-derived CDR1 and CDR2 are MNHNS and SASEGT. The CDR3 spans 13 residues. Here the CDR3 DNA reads TGTGCCAGCTGGGACTCCGTGGGAGAGACCCAGTACTTC. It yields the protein CASWDSVGETQYF.

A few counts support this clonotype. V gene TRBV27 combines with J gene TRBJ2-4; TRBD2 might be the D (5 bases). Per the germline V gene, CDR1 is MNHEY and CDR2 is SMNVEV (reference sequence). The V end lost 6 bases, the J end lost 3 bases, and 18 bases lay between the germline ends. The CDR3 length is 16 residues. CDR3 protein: CASRKQGLSNKNIQYF. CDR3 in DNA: TGTGCCAGCAGAAAACAAGGACTGTCCAACAAAAACATTCAGTACTTC.

This CDR3 reads CASNSFVGLAGGTNTDTQYF. CDR3 nucleotides: TGTGCCAGCAATAGCTTCGTGGGACTAGCGGGGGGGACCAACACAGATACGCAGTATTTT. The chain recombines TRBV6-6 with TRBJ2-3; 16 bases agree with TRBD2. CDR3 length: 20 residues. Germline V lookup: CDR1 MNHNY, CDR2 SVGAGI (reference sequence). V gave up 7 bases and J gave up 2 bases; unmatched junction bases: 15.

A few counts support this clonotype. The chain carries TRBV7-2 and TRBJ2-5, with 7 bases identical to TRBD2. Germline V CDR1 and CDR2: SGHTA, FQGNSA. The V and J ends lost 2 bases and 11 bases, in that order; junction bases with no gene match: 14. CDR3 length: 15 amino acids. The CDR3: CASSLSSGDHNEQYF. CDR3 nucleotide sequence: TGTGCCAGCAGCTTATCTAGCGGAGACCACAATGAGCAGTACTTC.

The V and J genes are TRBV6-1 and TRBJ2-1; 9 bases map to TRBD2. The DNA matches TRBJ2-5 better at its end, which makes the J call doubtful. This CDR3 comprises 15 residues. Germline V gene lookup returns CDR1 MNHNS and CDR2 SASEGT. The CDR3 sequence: CASSEEASGAETQYF. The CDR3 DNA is TGTGCCAGCAGTGAAGAGGCTAGCGGGGCGGAGACCCAGTACTTC.

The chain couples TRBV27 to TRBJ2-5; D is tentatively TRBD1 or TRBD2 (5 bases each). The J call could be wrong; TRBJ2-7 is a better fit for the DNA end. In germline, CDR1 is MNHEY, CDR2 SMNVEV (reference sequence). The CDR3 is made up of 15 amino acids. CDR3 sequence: CASSLSGVQGYEQYF. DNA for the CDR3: TGTGCCAGCAGTTTATCCGGGGTCCAGGGATACGAGCAGTACTTC.

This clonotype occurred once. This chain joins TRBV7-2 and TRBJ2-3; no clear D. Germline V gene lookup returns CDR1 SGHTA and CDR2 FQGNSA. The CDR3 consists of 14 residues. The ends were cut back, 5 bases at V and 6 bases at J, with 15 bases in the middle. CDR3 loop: CASSPGPARDTQYF. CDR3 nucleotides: TGTGCCAGCAGCCCCGGGCCTGCCCGGGATACGCAGTATTTT.

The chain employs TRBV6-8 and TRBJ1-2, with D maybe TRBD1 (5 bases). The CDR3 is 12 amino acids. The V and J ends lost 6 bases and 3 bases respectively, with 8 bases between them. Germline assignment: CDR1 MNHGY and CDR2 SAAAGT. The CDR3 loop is CASSRDYYGYTF. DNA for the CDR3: TGTGCCAGCAGCCGGGACTACTATGGCTACACCTTC.

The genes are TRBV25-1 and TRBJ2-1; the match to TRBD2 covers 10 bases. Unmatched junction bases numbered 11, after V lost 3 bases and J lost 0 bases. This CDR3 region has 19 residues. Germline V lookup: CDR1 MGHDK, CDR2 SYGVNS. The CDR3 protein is CASSDRTGLAVSSYNEQFF. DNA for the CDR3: TGTGCCAGCAGTGACAGGACCGGACTAGCGGTTAGCTCCTACAATGAGCAGTTCTTC.

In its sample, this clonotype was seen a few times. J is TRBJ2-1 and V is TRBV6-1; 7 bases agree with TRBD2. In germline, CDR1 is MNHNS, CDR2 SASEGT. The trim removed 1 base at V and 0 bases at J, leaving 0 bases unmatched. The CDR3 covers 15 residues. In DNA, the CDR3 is TGTGCCAGCAGTGAAGGGGGGGGCTCCTACAATGAGCAGTTCTTC. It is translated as CASSEGGGSYNEQFF.